This is a list of T cell receptor beta chains from one sample in a study of T cells in localized non-small cell lung cancer. Sequencing was performed with immunoSEQ multiplex PCR; in TCRdb, only in-frame clones are kept and a portion is missing. The sample includes around 1,500 clones, 31% of them seen just once. The sample consisted of normal lung tissue next to the tumor, taken before any cancer treatment. These receptors came from a male donor at least 60 years old with stage II squamous cell lung carcinoma. CDR3s include the opening cysteine and the closing phenylalanine or tryptophan. Not all rows give a size; the values are once, few, many and, for expanded clones, a class.

V gene,J gene,clone size,CDR3 protein
TRBV30,TRBJ1-1,NA,CASKGPLNTEAFF
TRBV12-5,TRBJ2-3,NA,CASGSDSFFHTDTQYF
TRBV19,TRBJ1-2,few,CASSIGSDYYGYTF
TRBV11-3,TRBJ2-1,few,CASSLDVGGYNEQFF
TRBV14,TRBJ2-7,once,CASSQDAGFAYEQYF
TRBV2,TRBJ2-7,NA,CASSTDGPKQYF
TRBV4-1,TRBJ2-7,few,CASSQAGPITYEQYF
TRBV11-3,TRBJ2-1,few,CASSPLAGGYNEQFF
TRBV25-1,TRBJ1-4,NA,CASRYDENEKLFF
TRBV11-3,TRBJ2-2,few,CASSTRGGGTWAGELFF
TRBV29-1,TRBJ2-2,NA,CSVDGGQGAIGELFF
TRBV6-8,TRBJ1-2,NA,CASTPLQGDGYTF
TRBV6-8,TRBJ1-5,NA,CASMPQNSNQPQHF
TRBV6-8,TRBJ1-5,medium-sized,CASSGPANSNQPQHF
TRBV11-3,TRBJ2-1,NA,CASSPRLGLAGVENEQFF
TRBV30,TRBJ1-4,few,CAWSLQGARKLFF
TRBV6-8,TRBJ1-1,NA,CASSYGDRGLHTEAFF
TRBV6-8,TRBJ1-1,hyperexpanded,CASRRTGNTEAFF
TRBV28,TRBJ2-1,NA,CTSSSLSGRLNNEQFF
TRBV28,TRBJ2-3,few,CASRSVLAGSTDTQYF
TRBV18,TRBJ2-7,NA,CASSPSKGRHEQYF
TRBV19,TRBJ1-3,NA,CASSRPLWRQNSGNTIYF
TRBV4-1,TRBJ2-1,few,CASSQWFGPLGNEQFF
TRBV12-5,TRBJ1-1,NA,CASGSARDTEAFF
TRBV6-8,TRBJ1-3,NA,CATSTPWGNTIYF
TRBV18,TRBJ2-2,NA,CASSPREVQNTGELFF
TRBV28,TRBJ1-2,large,CASSPLGGRHYGYTF
TRBV15,TRBJ1-4,NA,CATSLHEDREKLFF
TRBV6-7,TRBJ2-3,NA,CTSSQGGPADTQYF
TRBV11-3,TRBJ2-1,medium-sized,CASSLDASIITYNEQFF
TRBV28,TRBJ2-7,NA,CASSFPWGQGRGIYEQYF
TRBV19,TRBJ1-2,NA,CASTTGSGYGYTF
TRBV9,TRBJ2-7,medium-sized,CASSPSGTSGHYSYEQYF
TRBV25-1,TRBJ1-2,NA,CASSEYGTGVDGYTF
TRBV28,TRBJ1-4,NA,CASSALRRNEKLFF
TRBV19,TRBJ1-1,NA,CATQLAMNTEAFF
TRBV19,TRBJ1-1,few,CASSMVGDRGRSTEAFF
TRBV18,TRBJ1-4,NA,CASSRPGATNEKLFF
TRBV7-6,TRBJ2-2,NA,CASSLDSLAGGTGELFF
TRBV29-1,TRBJ2-7,NA,CSAGTSGYEQYF